Listed here is a single TCR beta chain. The antigen remains unidentified. The data were obtained in a study of OX40 agonist ivuxolimab in advanced cancers. Study details: Ivuxolimab, which patients received intravenously every 2 weeks, was dosed at 0.01 to 10 mg/kg.

The protocol was immunoSEQ multiplex PCR, while the TCRdb copy is restricted to in-frame clones and leaves out a portion. Of under 90,000 clones in the sample, 89% were seen once. V lost 4 bases, J lost 3 bases, and 4 bases stayed unmatched. The CDR3 has 14 amino acids. Germline lookup yields CDR1 SGHRS and CDR2 YFSETQ. General observations from the study: At 0.1 to 3.0 mg/kg, CD4+ and CD8+ blood T cells expanded clonally by week 6. Certain nonresponders likewise exhibited a low normalized T-cell clonal expansion. The authors did not determine the antigen specificity of the expanded peripheral T cells.

Sequenced material: CD4+ or CD8+ T cells sorted from blood, taken in a trial of the OX40 agonist ivuxolimab. The sequence was obtained from an adult with an advanced solid tumor such as melanoma, head and neck, liver or kidney cancer. The chain has TRBV5-1 and TRBJ2-5; 9 bases are a match to TRBD1. The CDR3 loop is CASSPRQGEETQYF. CDR3 nucleotides: TGCGCCAGCAGCCCCCGACAGGGGGAAGAGACCCAGTACTTC.